These 2 T cell receptor beta chains were all obtained from the same sample, sequenced in a study of early T cells in non-severe SARS-CoV-2 infection. TCRdb passed the 5' RACE reads through MiXCR, listing each CDR3 protein once. Of tens of thousands of distinct CDR3 sequences in the sample, around 6.5% were seen once. Here the sequenced sample was whole blood, taken at baseline. The receptors derive from an adult who was a healthcare worker with PCR-confirmed SARS-CoV-2 infection or an uninfected control (not recorded which).

This clonotype came up many times. The chain combines TRBV29-1 with TRBJ2-5; no reliable D call. The V end was cut by 4 bases, the J end by 2 bases, with 8 bases between. The CDR3 is 12 residues long. CDR1 and CDR2 from the germline V gene are SQVTM and ANQGSEA. The CDR3 loop reads CSVASQQETQYF. The DNA for the CDR3 is TGCAGCGTTGCGAGTCAGCAAGAGACCCAGTACTTC.

The sample holds many counts of this clonotype. This rearrangement joins TRBV6-5 to TRBJ1-1; TRBD1 agrees at 8 bases. This CDR3 has 15 residues. V shed 2 bases and J 5 bases; nucleotides not matched to a gene: 7. Germline CDR1 reads MNHEY; CDR2 reads SVGAGI. The CDR3: CASSYPGQGPTEAFF. The CDR3 bases are TGTGCCAGCAGTTACCCAGGACAGGGCCCGACTGAAGCTTTCTTT.